The 30 T cell receptor beta chains below come from one sample, sequenced in a study of blood T cell repertoires in COVID-19 (dated by TCRdb to the early 2020s). Library preparation was by the immunoSEQ multiplex PCR assay. The immuneACCESS repertoire file appears here via TCRdb, limited to in-frame rearrangements. These files lack a portion of the clones; in checked studies, under half of the deficit traces to unresolved V genes, and the cause of the others is not known. A total of roughly 340,000 clones appear in this sample, roughly 90% of them only once. The ten largest make up approximately 3% of the sample. Sequencing input: peripheral blood. These receptors came from a woman aged 25-40 years with COVID-19, enrolled during active disease.

This chain joins TRBV5-5 and TRBJ1-5; D gene uncertain. CDR3 size: 15 residues. Germline lookup yields CDR1 SGHKS and CDR2 YYEKEE (reference sequence). Trimming cost V 2 bases and J 1 base, with 10 bases left between them. CDR3 in DNA: TGTGCCAGCAGCTTATTACAGTTGAGCAATCAGCCCCAGCATTTT. The encoded protein is CASSLLQLSNQPQHF.

The chain joins TRBV19 to TRBJ1-3; D gene ambiguous. Trimming removed 7 bases from V and 1 base from J, with 14 bases in between. In germline, CDR1 is LNHDA, CDR2 SQIVND (reference sequence). The CDR3 is 15 residues long. The CDR3 bases are TGTGCCAGTAAGTGGTCGAGAGCTTCTGGAAACACCATATATTTT. Residues: CASKWSRASGNTIYF.

V is TRBV6-6 and J is TRBJ1-1; D is undetermined. Germline CDR1 reads MNHNY; CDR2 reads SVGAGI (reference sequence). V lost 5 bases, J lost 1 base, and 8 bases lay in between. This CDR3 contains 13 residues. CDR3 amino acids: CASSPTKNTEAFF. The CDR3 nucleotides are TGTGCCAGCAGTCCAACTAAGAACACTGAAGCTTTCTTT.

This chain links TRBV3-1 (or the pseudogene TRBV3-2) with TRBJ1-3, with 7 bases aligning to TRBD1. The CDR3 is made up of 18 amino acids. V shed 1 base and J 0 bases; nucleotides not matched to a gene: 9. Germline values: CDR1 LGHDT, CDR2 YNNKEL (reference sequence). CDR3 bases: TGTGCCAGCAGCCAAGTTCCAATTAAGGGGGCCTCTGGAAACACCATATATTTT. Translating gives CASSQVPIKGASGNTIYF.

This chain joins TRBV21-1 and TRBJ2-7; TRBD1, as called in the table, went unchecked against the DNA. TRBV21-1 is termed a pseudogene. This CDR3 comprises 13 residues. The CDR3 region has the DNA TGTGCCAGCAGCCAGGGTAATCCCTACGAGCAGTACTTC. As protein: CASSQGNPYEQYF.

This clone occurred once. CDR3 sequence: CASSKFVARYNEQFF. CDR3 in DNA: TGTGCCAGCAGCAAATTTGTCGCTAGGTACAATGAGCAGTTCTTC. The chain links TRBV21-1 to TRBJ2-1; no DNA check was done on the table's D call, TRBD2. TRBV21-1 is reported as a pseudogene. There are 15 residues in the CDR3.

CDR3 in amino acids: CASSLIADSSTDTQYF. CDR3 coding DNA: TGTGCCAGCAGCTTAATAGCGGACTCTAGCACAGATACGCAGTATTTT. The rearrangement links TRBV7-2 to TRBJ2-3, with D possibly TRBD2 on 6 matching bases. The CDR3 has 16 residues. Between the trimmed V and J ends, which lost 2 bases and 0 bases, there was a span of 12 bases. Germline values: CDR1 SGHTA, CDR2 FQGNSA. Variable domain in full (rest from reference TRBV7-2 and TRBJ2-3): GAGVSQSPSNKVTEKGKDVELRCDPISGHTALYWYRQSLGQGLEFLIYFQGNSAPDKSGLPSDRFSAERTGGSVSTLTIQRTQQEDSAVYLCASSLIADSSTDTQYFGPGTRLTVL.

The chain is built from TRBV9 and TRBJ1-3; 7 bases align to TRBD1. Per germline, CDR1 SGDLS and CDR2 YYNGEE. V gave up 4 bases and J gave up 1 base; unmatched junction bases: 8. The CDR3 loop spans 16 amino acids. DNA for the CDR3: TGTGCCAGCAGCCTAACAGGGGATCGGTCTGGAAACACCATATATTTT. This codes for CASSLTGDRSGNTIYF.

This chain uses TRBV24-1 with TRBJ2-1, with 9 bases that match TRBD2. The CDR3 extends over 17 amino acids. The V and J ends lost 4 bases and 4 bases, in that order; junction bases with no gene match: 10. From germline, CDR1 is KGHDR and CDR2 SFDVKD. The CDR3 spells CATSDPSTSGLYNEQFF. Written as DNA, the CDR3 is TGTGCCACCAGTGACCCATCGACTAGCGGTTTATACAATGAGCAGTTCTTC.

This clone was seen just once. The chain is built from TRBV5-1 and TRBJ1-6; TRBD1 is a possible D gene (5 bases). The germline V and J ends were trimmed by 4 bases and 7 bases, with 18 bases remaining between them. Germline loops: CDR1 SGHRS, CDR2 YFSETQ. The length of the CDR3 is 16 residues. CDR3 sequence reads: CASSQNPDSRNSPLHF. The CDR3 nucleotides are TGCGCCAGCAGCCAGAATCCCGACAGCCGGAATTCACCCCTCCACTTT.

The rearrangement links TRBV7-2 to TRBJ2-3; a weak D match, TRBD1 (6 bases). Trimming pared 3 bases from V and 4 bases from J, leaving 14 bases between. Germline V gene data show CDR1 as SGHTA and CDR2 as FQGNSA. The CDR3 contains 15 residues. CDR3 region: CASSLNRVISDTQYF. CDR3 in DNA: TGTGCCAGCAGCTTGAACAGGGTTATTTCAGATACGCAGTATTTT.

This rearrangement joins TRBV24-1 to TRBJ1-6, with D tentatively TRBD1 (5 bases). CDR3 size: 13 residues. Germline V gene sequence: CDR1 KGHDR, CDR2 SFDVKD. Trimming shortened V by 1 base and J by 16 bases, and 13 bases separated the two germline ends. The DNA of the CDR3 is TGTGCCACCAGTGATTTTCGGGGGGGAGATCTCCACTTT. Translated: CATSDFRGGDLHF.

Here the CDR3 reads CASSPGQGAAGNTIYF. The CDR3 DNA reads TGTGCCAGCAGCCCGGGACAGGGGGCGGCCGGAAACACCATATATTTT. The chain joins TRBV5-4 to TRBJ1-3; 12 nucleotides line up with TRBD1. The V segment lost 4 bases and the J segment 4 bases; nucleotides outside the gene matches: 6. The V gene's germline CDR1 is SGHNT and CDR2 YYREEE (reference sequence). The CDR3 spans 16 residues.

The chain uses TRBV7-9 and TRBJ2-5, with D unresolved. The CDR3 contains 12 residues. Germline CDR1 SEHNR, CDR2 FQNEAQ (reference sequence). Trimming removed 5 bases at V and 5 bases at J, with 9 bases between. CDR3 amino acids: CASSPFSETQYF. As DNA, the CDR3 is TGTGCCAGCAGCCCGTTCTCGGAGACCCAGTACTTC.

This clone was observed a single time. V usage is TRBV29-1 and J usage is TRBJ2-7, with D possibly matching TRBD2 (7 bases). Germline CDR1 is SQVTM and CDR2 is ANQGSEA. The CDR3 is 13 amino acids. V gave up 6 bases and J gave up 2 bases, with 14 bases separating them. CDR3 sequence reads: CSVARGGAYEQYF. For the CDR3, the DNA is TGCAGCGTCGCTAGGGGGGGGGCCTACGAGCAGTACTTC.

The chain couples TRBV7-9 to TRBJ1-2, with D perhaps matching TRBD1 (5 bases). Germline CDR1 SEHNR, CDR2 FQNEAQ (reference sequence). The V end was cut by 0 bases, the J end by 3 bases, with 8 bases between. The CDR3 sequence is 14 residues long. The CDR3 sequence: CASSLAGADYGYTF. Written as DNA, the CDR3 is TGTGCCAGCAGCTTAGCAGGGGCTGACTATGGCTACACCTTC.

The chain combines TRBV13 with TRBJ2-7, with 7 nucleotides matching TRBD1. With V trimmed by 4 bases and J by 11 bases, 11 bases remained unmatched. Germline V gene lookup returns CDR1 PRHDT and CDR2 FYEKMQ (reference sequence). The CDR3 contains 13 residues. CDR3 bases: TGTGCCAGCAGCTCCGACAGGGCCATTACGGAGTACTTC. This gives the protein CASSSDRAITEYF.

The gene calls are TRBV10-2 and TRBJ2-2; tentative D call: TRBD1 (6 bases). Trimming removed 6 bases at V and 4 bases at J, with 12 bases between. CDR3 size: 14 residues. Looked up from germline, CDR1 is WSHSY and CDR2 is SAAADI. CDR3 in DNA: TGCGCCAGCAGCTCGAAAGGGGGCACCGGGGAGCTGTTTTTT. The encoded protein is CASSSKGGTGELFF.

This clone was detected a few times. The rearrangement links TRBV28 to TRBJ2-1; D not resolved. Germline lookup yields CDR1 MDHEN and CDR2 SYDVKM. Trimming removed 9 bases from V and 0 bases from J, with 9 bases in between. The CDR3 length is 13 residues. Here the CDR3 reads CASTLSSYNEQFF. In DNA, the CDR3 is TGTGCCAGTACATTAAGCTCCTACAATGAGCAGTTCTTC.

The rearrangement joins TRBV23-1 to TRBJ1-1, with TRBD1 matching over 7 bases. TRBV23-1 is marked as an open reading frame, function uncertain. Germline trimming cut 7 bases from V and 7 bases from J; bases unmatched to any gene: 12. This CDR3 has 14 residues. CDR3 bases: TGCGCCAGCATCTCACCCCGGGACAGCCGTGAAGCTTTCTTT. Protein sequence: CASISPRDSREAFF.

This rearrangement joins TRBV11-2 to TRBJ1-2; D might be TRBD1 (5 bases). The CDR3 is made up of 14 amino acids. V dropped 3 bases and J dropped 4 bases, with 12 bases sitting between them. Germline V lookup: CDR1 SGHAT, CDR2 FQNNGV. The CDR3 region is CASSLGGAIYGYTF. CDR3 nucleotides: TGTGCCAGCAGCTTGGGAGGGGCCATCTATGGCTACACCTTC.

This clone showed up just a few times. The V call is TRBV7-2, the J call TRBJ1-6; no clear D gene. V was clipped by 8 bases and J by 9 bases, with 17 bases between them. Germline assignment: CDR1 SGHTA and CDR2 FQGNSA. The length of the CDR3 is 14 residues. This chain's CDR3 is CASAGTGVGSPLHF. CDR3 in DNA: TGTGCCAGCGCAGGTACGGGAGTAGGTTCACCCCTCCACTTT.

This chain links TRBV9 with TRBJ2-5; the D gene is possibly TRBD1 (6 bases). The CDR3 is 15 amino acids. In germline, CDR1 is SGDLS, CDR2 YYNGEE. Trimming shortened V by 0 bases and J by 2 bases, and 11 bases separated the two germline ends. In DNA, the CDR3 is TGTGCCAGCAGCGTAGGAGGGACATTACAAGAGACCCAGTACTTC. Its protein is CASSVGGTLQETQYF.

The V and J genes are TRBV7-2 and TRBJ2-3, with TRBD2 matching over 8 bases. The CDR3 is 16 residues long. Germline V gene data show CDR1 as SGHTA and CDR2 as FQGNSA. Trimming cost V 1 base and J 6 bases; bases outside gene matches: 9. The CDR3: CASSLVPAGVADTQYF. The CDR3 bases are TGTGCCAGCAGCTTAGTTCCAGCGGGAGTTGCGGATACGCAGTATTTT.

The rearrangement joins TRBV28 to TRBJ2-7, with a possible D match to TRBD2 (6 bases). CDR1 MDHEN and CDR2 SYDVKM come from the germline V gene. Between the trimmed V and J ends, which lost 4 bases and 2 bases, there was a span of 15 bases. The CDR3 contains 15 residues. CDR3 in amino acids: CASSSISGSAYEQYF. The CDR3 DNA is TGTGCCAGCAGTTCAATCAGCGGGTCCGCCTACGAGCAGTACTTC.

V gene TRBV20-1 combines with J gene TRBJ1-1; tentative D call: TRBD1 (5 bases). CDR3 size: 11 residues. The V gene lost 3 bases and the J gene lost 7 bases, with 9 bases spanning the gap. CDR1 is DFQATT, CDR2 SNEGSKA, per germline (reference sequence). The CDR3 bases are TGCAGTGCTAGGGGGCCGGGTGAAGCTTTCTTT. The encoded protein is CSARGPGEAFF.

The rearrangement links TRBV7-9 to TRBJ2-7; D possibly corresponds to TRBD1 (5 bases). With 1 base removed from V and 9 bases from J, the gap between germline ends came to 19 bases. The CDR3 has 15 amino acids. Germline CDR1 is SEHNR and CDR2 is FQNEAQ (reference sequence). CDR3: CASSLEGQGSKWQYF. The CDR3 DNA is TGTGCCAGCAGCTTAGAGGGGCAGGGTTCTAAGTGGCAGTACTTC.

This clone was recorded once. The chain couples TRBV24-1 to TRBJ2-1, with TRBD1 as a possible D gene (5 bases). From germline, CDR1 is KGHDR and CDR2 SFDVKD. Trimming pared 4 bases from V and 8 bases from J, leaving 17 bases between. This CDR3 contains 15 residues. The CDR3 nucleotides are TGTGCCACCAGTGACACCGGACCCTTAGGGGATGAGCAGTTCTTC. It specifies CATSDTGPLGDEQFF.

The genes are TRBV15 and TRBJ1-1, with D uncertain. V shed 0 bases and J shed 2 bases, with 10 bases lying between them. CDR1 and CDR2 from the germline V gene are LNHNV and YYDKDF (reference sequence). This CDR3 has 15 amino acids. The CDR3 DNA sequence: TGTGCCACCAGCAGAGATGCGCAGGCCAACACTGAAGCTTTCTTT. The encoded protein is CATSRDAQANTEAFF.

The V gene is TRBV28, the J gene TRBJ1-6; 7 nucleotides line up with TRBD1. The CDR3 totals 17 residues. Germline V gene data show CDR1 as MDHEN and CDR2 as SYDVKM. Trimming cost V 6 bases and J 6 bases; bases outside gene matches: 14. This CDR3 is CASSIYRGSTLNSPLHF. The CDR3 nucleotides are TGTGCCAGCAGCATCTACAGGGGTTCGACGCTTAATTCACCCCTCCACTTT.